These 7 T cell receptor beta chains share one sample of origin, sequenced in a study of blood T cell repertoires in COVID-19. Produced via immunoSEQ multiplex PCR; TCRdb's table is partial and in-frame only. The data hold some 94,000 clones, with around nine tenths observed a single time. The material sequenced was peripheral blood. These receptors were taken from a human donor in a cohort sampled during active COVID-19.

The chain joins TRBV5-1 to TRBJ2-7; D is unclear. CDR1 and CDR2 (germline): SGHRS, YFSETQ. CDR3 length equals 13 residues. Trimming took off 2 bases at V and 0 bases at J, with 6 bases between the two ends. The CDR3 reads CASSFDISYEQYF. DNA for the CDR3: TGCGCCAGCAGCTTTGACATCTCCTACGAGCAGTACTTC.

In DNA form, the CDR3 reads TGTGCCAGCAGCCAAACTTCTGGGTCAGGGGTCACCGGGGAGCAGTACTTC. Protein sequence: CASSQTSGSGVTGEQYF. The rearrangement joins TRBV3-1 (or the pseudogene TRBV3-2) to TRBJ2-7, with D possibly matching TRBD1 (6 bases). Germline values: CDR1 LGHDT, CDR2 YNNKEL (reference sequence). The CDR3 is 17 residues long. V was shortened by 2 bases and J by 7 bases, with 24 bases between the two germline ends.

The chain uses TRBV9 and TRBJ2-1, with a possible D match to TRBD2 (6 bases). The germline V gene has CDR1 SGDLS and CDR2 YYNGEE. The CDR3 spans 15 residues. V gave up 0 bases and J gave up 4 bases, with 11 bases separating them. The CDR3 DNA sequence: TGTGCCAGCAGCGTAGAAGGAGGGTCTTACAATGAGCAGTTCTTC. Protein sequence: CASSVEGGSYNEQFF.

J is TRBJ1-2 and V is TRBV28; 12 nucleotides align to TRBD1. Germline values: CDR1 MDHEN, CDR2 SYDVKM. This CDR3 spans 16 amino acids. V shed 4 bases, J shed 4 bases, and the junction held 7 bases outside the gene matches. In nucleotides, the CDR3 is TGTGCCAGCAGTTCACCCGGGACAGGGGGCCTCTATGGCTACACCTTC. Residues: CASSSPGTGGLYGYTF.

This clone has just one count. This chain uses TRBV30 with TRBJ1-1; D may be TRBD1 (6 bases). The CDR3 runs to 14 residues. V was shortened by 0 bases and J by 4 bases, with 12 bases between the two germline ends. In germline, CDR1 is GTSNPN, CDR2 SVGIG (reference sequence). In DNA form, the CDR3 reads TGTGCCTGGAGTGTCGGCAGGGGCTTCACTGAAGCTTTCTTT. This sequence encodes CAWSVGRGFTEAFF.

The V gene is TRBV5-1, the J gene TRBJ2-2, with TRBD2 as a possible D gene (6 bases). Deletions cut 4 bases from V and 0 bases from J, with 13 bases between. Germline lookup yields CDR1 SGHRS and CDR2 YFSETQ. CDR3 length: 16 residues. CDR3: CASSGGWSTNTGELFF. The CDR3 DNA sequence: TGCGCCAGCAGCGGAGGGTGGAGCACGAACACCGGGGAGCTGTTTTTT.

V is TRBV28 and J is TRBJ2-5, with 14 bases aligning to TRBD2. Per the germline V gene, CDR1 is MDHEN and CDR2 is SYDVKM. The CDR3 length is 16 residues. With 6 bases clipped from V and 5 bases from J, the junction kept 8 bases outside the gene matches. CDR3 amino acids: CASRGGLAGVKETQYF. In nucleotides, the CDR3 is TGTGCCAGCAGAGGGGGACTAGCGGGAGTTAAGGAGACCCAGTACTTC. Full variable domain (missing parts from reference TRBV28 and TRBJ2-5): DVKVTQSSRYLVKRTGEKVFLECVQDMDHENMFWYRQDPGLGLRLIYFSYDVKMKEKGDIPEGYSVSREKKERFSLILESASTNQTSMYLCASRGGLAGVKETQYFGPGTRLLVL.